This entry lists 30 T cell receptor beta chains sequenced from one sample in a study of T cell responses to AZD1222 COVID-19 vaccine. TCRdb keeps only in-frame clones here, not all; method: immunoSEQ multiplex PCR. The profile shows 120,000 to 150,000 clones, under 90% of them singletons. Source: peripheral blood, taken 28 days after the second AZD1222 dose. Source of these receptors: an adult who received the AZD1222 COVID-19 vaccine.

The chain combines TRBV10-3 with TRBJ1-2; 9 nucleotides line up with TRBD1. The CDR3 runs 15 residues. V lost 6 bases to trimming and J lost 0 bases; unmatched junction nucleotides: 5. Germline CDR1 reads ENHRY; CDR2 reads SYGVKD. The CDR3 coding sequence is TGTGCCATCAGCTCCGGGACAGGGACTAACTATGGCTACACCTTC. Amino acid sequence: CAISSGTGTNYGYTF.

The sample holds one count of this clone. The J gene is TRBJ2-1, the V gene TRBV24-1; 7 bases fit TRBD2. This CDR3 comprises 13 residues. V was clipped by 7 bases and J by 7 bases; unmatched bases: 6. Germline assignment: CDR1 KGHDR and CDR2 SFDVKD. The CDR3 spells CATRESGDNEQFF. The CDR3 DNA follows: TGTGCCACCAGAGAAAGCGGGGATAATGAGCAGTTCTTC.

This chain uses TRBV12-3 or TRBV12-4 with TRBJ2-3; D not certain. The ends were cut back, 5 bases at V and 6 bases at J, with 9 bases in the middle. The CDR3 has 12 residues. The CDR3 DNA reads TGTGCCAGCAGTAAAGGTCGGGATACGCAGTATTTT. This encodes CASSKGRDTQYF.

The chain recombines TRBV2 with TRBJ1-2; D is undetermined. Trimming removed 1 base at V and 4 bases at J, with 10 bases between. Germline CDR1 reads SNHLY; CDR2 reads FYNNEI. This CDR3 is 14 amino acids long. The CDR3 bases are TGTGCCAGCAGTGAAGTAGCGGGGAGCTATGGCTACACCTTC. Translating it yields CASSEVAGSYGYTF. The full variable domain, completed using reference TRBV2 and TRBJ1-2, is EPEVTQTPSHQVTQMGQEVILRCVPISNHLYFYWYRQILGQKVEFLVSFYNNEISEKSEIFDDQFSVERPDGSNFTLKIRSTKLEDSAMYFCASSEVAGSYGYTFGSGTRLTVV.

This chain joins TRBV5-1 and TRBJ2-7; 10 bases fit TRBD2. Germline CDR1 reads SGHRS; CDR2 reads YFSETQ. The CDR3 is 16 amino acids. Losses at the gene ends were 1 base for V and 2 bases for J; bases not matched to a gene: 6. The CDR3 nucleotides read TGCGCCAGCAGCTTGCGGACTAGCGGAGGAACCTACGAGCAGTACTTC. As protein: CASSLRTSGGTYEQYF.

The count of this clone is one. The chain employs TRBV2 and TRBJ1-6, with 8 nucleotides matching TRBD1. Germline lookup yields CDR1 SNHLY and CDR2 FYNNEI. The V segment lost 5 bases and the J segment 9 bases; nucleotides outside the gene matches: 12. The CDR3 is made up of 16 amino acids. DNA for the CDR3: TGTGCCAGCAGTACCCAGGGGGCGCTGGGTCGTTCACCCCTCCACTTT. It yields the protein CASSTQGALGRSPLHF.

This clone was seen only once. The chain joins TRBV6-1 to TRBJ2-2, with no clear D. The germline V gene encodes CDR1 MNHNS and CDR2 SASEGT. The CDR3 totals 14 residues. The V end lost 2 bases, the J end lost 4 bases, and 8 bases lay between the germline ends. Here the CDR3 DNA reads TGTGCCAGCAGTGAAAGACCAGTCACCGGGGAGCTGTTTTTT. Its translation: CASSERPVTGELFF.

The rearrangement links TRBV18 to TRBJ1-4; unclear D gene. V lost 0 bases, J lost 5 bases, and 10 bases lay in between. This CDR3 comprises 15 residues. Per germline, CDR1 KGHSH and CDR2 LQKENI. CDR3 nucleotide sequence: TGTGCCAGCTCACCACCCTCCGGAAAAAATGAAAAACTGTTTTTT. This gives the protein CASSPPSGKNEKLFF.

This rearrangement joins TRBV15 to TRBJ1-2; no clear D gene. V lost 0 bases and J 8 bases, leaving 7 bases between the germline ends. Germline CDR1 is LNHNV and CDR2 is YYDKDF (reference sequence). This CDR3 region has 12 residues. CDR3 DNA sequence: TGTGCCACCAGCAGAGATCGGGAGGGCTACACCTTC. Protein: CATSRDREGYTF.

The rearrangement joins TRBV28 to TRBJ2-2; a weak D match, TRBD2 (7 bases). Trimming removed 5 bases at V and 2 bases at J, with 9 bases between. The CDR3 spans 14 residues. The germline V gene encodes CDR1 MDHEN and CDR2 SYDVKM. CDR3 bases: TGTGCCAGCAGTGGGGGGGGCAACACCGGGGAGCTGTTTTTT. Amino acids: CASSGGGNTGELFF.

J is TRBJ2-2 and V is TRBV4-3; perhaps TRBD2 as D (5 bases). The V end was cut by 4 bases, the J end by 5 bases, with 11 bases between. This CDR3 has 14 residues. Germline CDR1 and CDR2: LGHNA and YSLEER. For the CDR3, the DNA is TGCGCCAGCAGCCCAGGTCCGGGAACCGGGGAGCTGTTTTTT. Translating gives CASSPGPGTGELFF.

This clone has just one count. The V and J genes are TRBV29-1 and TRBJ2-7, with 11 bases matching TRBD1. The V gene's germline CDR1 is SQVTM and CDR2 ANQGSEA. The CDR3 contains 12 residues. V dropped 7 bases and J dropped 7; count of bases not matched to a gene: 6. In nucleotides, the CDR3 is TGCAGCGCCAGGGGACAGGGGGAAGAGCAGTACGTC. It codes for CSARGQGEEQYV.

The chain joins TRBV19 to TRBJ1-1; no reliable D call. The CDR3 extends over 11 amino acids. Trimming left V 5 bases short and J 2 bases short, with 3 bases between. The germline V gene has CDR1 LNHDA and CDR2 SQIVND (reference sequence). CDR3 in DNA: TGTGCCAGTAGTGTTAACACTGAAGCTTTCTTT. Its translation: CASSVNTEAFF.

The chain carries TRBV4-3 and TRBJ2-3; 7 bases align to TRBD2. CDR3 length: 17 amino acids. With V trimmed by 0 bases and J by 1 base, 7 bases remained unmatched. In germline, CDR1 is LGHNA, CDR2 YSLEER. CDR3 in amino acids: CASSQDRLAGGTDTQYF. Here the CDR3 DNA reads TGCGCCAGCAGCCAAGATCGCCTGGCGGGGGGCACAGATACGCAGTATTTT.

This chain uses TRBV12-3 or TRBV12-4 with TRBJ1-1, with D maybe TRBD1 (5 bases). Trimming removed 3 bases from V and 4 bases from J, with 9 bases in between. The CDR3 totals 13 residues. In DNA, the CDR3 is TGTGCCAGCAGTTTGGGGGGATCCACTGAAGCTTTCTTT. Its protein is CASSLGGSTEAFF.

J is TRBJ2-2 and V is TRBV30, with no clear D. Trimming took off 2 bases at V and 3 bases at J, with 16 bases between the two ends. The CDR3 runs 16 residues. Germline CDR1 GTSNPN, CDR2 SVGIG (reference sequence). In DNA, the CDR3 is TGTGCCTGGAGTTCTCGAAGAAGCGCGGACACCGGGGAGCTGTTTTTT. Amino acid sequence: CAWSSRRSADTGELFF.

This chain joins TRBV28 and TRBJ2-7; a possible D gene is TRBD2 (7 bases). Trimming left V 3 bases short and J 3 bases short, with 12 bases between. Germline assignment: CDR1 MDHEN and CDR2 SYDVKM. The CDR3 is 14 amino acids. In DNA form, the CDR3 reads TGTGCCAGCAGTTTGGGGGGGGCTCACTACGAGCAGTACTTC. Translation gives CASSLGGAHYEQYF.

DNA for the CDR3: TGTGCCAGTAGTAGGGGGACGGGAGTTAACACTGAAGCTTTCTTT. It yields the protein CASSRGTGVNTEAFF. The rearrangement links TRBV19 to TRBJ1-1; perhaps TRBD1 as D (5 bases). Looked up from germline, CDR1 is LNHDA and CDR2 is SQIVND (reference sequence). V shed 4 bases and J shed 2 bases, with 14 bases lying between them. The CDR3 sequence is 15 residues long.

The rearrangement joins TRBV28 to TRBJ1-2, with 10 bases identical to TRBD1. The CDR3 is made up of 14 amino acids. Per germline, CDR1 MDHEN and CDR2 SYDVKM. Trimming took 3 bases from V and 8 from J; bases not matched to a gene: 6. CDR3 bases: TGTGCCAGCAGTTTCGACAGGGGGCTATACGGCTACACCTTC. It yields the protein CASSFDRGLYGYTF.

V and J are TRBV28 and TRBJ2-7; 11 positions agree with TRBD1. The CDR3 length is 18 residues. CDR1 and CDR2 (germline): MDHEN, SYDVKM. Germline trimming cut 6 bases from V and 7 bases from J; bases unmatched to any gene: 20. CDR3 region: CASSRNGQGALLSLEQYF. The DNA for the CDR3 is TGTGCCAGCAGCCGTAACGGACAGGGGGCCCTCCTCTCCTTGGAGCAGTACTTC. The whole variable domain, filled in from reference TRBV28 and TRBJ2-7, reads DVKVTQSSRYLVKRTGEKVFLECVQDMDHENMFWYRQDPGLGLRLIYFSYDVKMKEKGDIPEGYSVSREKKERFSLILESASTNQTSMYLCASSRNGQGALLSLEQYFGPGTRLTVT.

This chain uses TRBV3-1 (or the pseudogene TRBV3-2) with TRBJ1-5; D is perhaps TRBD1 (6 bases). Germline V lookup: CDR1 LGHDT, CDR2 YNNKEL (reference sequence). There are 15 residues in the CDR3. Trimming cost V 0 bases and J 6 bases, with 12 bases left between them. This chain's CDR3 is CASSQEPGGAQPQHF. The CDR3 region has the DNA TGTGCCAGCAGCCAAGAGCCCGGGGGGGCTCAGCCCCAGCATTTT.

CDR3 loop: CASSSRLALLFTDTQYF. The CDR3 DNA reads TGTGCCAGCAGTTCCCGACTAGCCCTTTTGTTCACAGATACGCAGTATTTT. The chain uses TRBV27 and TRBJ2-3, with 7 nucleotides matching TRBD2. Per the germline V gene, CDR1 is MNHEY and CDR2 is SMNVEV (reference sequence). This CDR3 has 17 residues. V lost 4 bases to trimming and J lost 2 bases; unmatched junction nucleotides: 12.

The CDR3 DNA sequence: TGTGCCAGCAGTTACTCGGTAGGACGAAGAGAATCACCCCTCCACTTT. Its translation is CASSYSVGRRESPLHF. This sequence joins TRBV6-5 and TRBJ1-6, with D uncertain. There are 16 residues in the CDR3. Germline lookup yields CDR1 MNHEY and CDR2 SVGAGI. Trimming removed 0 bases at V and 10 bases at J, with 16 bases between.

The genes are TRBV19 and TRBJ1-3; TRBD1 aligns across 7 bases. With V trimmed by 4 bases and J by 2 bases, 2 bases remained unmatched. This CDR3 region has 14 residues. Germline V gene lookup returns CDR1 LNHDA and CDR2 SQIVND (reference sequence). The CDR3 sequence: CASSRGTAGNTIYF. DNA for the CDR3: TGTGCCAGTAGTAGAGGGACAGCTGGAAACACCATATATTTT.

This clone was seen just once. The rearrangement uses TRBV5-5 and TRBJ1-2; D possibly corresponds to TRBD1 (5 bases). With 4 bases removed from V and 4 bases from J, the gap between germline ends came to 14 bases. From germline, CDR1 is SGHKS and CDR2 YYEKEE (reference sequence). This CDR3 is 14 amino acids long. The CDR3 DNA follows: TGTGCCAGCAGCGACAAGGGGTTTAGCTATGGCTACACCTTC. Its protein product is CASSDKGFSYGYTF.

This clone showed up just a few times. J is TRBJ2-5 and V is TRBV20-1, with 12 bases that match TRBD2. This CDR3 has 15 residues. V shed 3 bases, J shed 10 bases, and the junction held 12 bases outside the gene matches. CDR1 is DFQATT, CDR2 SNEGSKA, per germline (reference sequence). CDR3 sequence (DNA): TGCAGTGCTAGTCGGGCACTAGCGGGGGGACACGACCAGTACTTC. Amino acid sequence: CSASRALAGGHDQYF.

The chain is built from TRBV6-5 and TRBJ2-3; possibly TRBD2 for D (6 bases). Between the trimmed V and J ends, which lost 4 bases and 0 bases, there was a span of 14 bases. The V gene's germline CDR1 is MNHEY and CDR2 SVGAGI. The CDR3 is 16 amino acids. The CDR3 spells CASSSRTITSTDTQYF. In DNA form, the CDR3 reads TGTGCCAGCAGTTCCCGGACTATAACTAGCACAGATACGCAGTATTTT.

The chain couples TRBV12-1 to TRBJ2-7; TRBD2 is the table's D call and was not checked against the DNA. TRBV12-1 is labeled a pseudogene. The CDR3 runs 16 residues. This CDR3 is CASSYWTSGRRHEQYF. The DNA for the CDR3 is TGTGCCAGCAGCTATTGGACTAGCGGGAGGCGCCACGAGCAGTACTTC.

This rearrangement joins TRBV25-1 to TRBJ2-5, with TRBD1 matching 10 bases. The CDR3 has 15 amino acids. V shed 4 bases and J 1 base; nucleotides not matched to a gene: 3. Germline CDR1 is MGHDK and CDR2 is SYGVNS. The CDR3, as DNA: TGTGCCAGCAGTGGGGGACAGGGGATCCAAGAGACCCAGTACTTC. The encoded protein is CASSGGQGIQETQYF.

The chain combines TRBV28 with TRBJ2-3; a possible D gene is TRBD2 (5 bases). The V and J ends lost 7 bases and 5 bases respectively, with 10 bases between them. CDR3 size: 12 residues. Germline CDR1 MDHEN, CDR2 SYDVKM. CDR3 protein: CASKSGIDTQYF. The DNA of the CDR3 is TGTGCCAGCAAGTCGGGGATAGATACGCAGTATTTT.